Listed here are 14 T cell receptor beta chains from one sample, sequenced in a study of CD8 T cells in ankylosing spondylitis. Study outcomes and limitations: About 8 highly homologous variants made up a TCR beta motif, and this motif appeared characteristic of ankylosing spondylitis blood.

For these receptors, no antigen is known. MiXCR, run by TCRdb on the 5' RACE reads, gives a single entry per CDR3 protein. The sample includes about 800,000 distinct CDR3 sequences, around 11% of them seen just once. Material: blood, either unsorted or a sorted T cell fraction (not recorded which). These TCRs come from a male donor with ankylosing spondylitis.

This chain uses TRBV7-4 with TRBJ2-7, with D tentatively TRBD2 (6 bases). Trimming left V 5 bases short and J 0 bases short, with 17 bases between. Germline values: CDR1 SGHVT, CDR2 SQSDAQ. This CDR3 spans 16 amino acids. The DNA for the CDR3 is TGTGCCAGCAGCCCGATGGCGGGACCGAACTCCTACGAGCAGTACTTC. It specifies CASSPMAGPNSYEQYF.

The chain employs TRBV5-1 and TRBJ1-3; 8 bases agree with TRBD1. There are 13 residues in the CDR3. Losses at the gene ends were 1 base for V and 8 bases for J; bases not matched to a gene: 2. Germline lookup yields CDR1 SGHRS and CDR2 YFSETQ. The CDR3 sequence is CASSLTGGDTIYF. CDR3 nucleotide sequence: TGCGCCAGCAGCTTGACAGGGGGTGACACCATATATTTT.

This clonotype has a count of ten or more. The chain carries TRBV10-3 and TRBJ1-3; 10 positions agree with TRBD1. The CDR3 is 16 residues long. The V segment lost 5 bases and the J segment 3 bases; nucleotides outside the gene matches: 7. CDR1 is ENHRY and CDR2 is SYGVKD in the germline V gene. In DNA, the CDR3 is TGTGCCATCAGTCCGGGACAGGGGAAGGATGGAAACACCATATATTTT. Encoded protein: CAISPGQGKDGNTIYF.

In its sample, this clonotype was seen many times. The chain has TRBV20-1 and TRBJ1-2; no definite D call. Germline CDR1 and CDR2: DFQATT and SNEGSKA (reference sequence). CDR3 length equals 14 residues. Trimming shortened V by 4 bases and J by 2 bases, and 14 bases separated the two germline ends. The CDR3 region is CSAMPLRENYGYTF. CDR3 bases: TGCAGTGCTATGCCCCTAAGGGAGAACTATGGCTACACCTTC.

The table lists this clonotype with a few counts. V usage is TRBV24-1 and J usage is TRBJ1-3; D call uncertain. Trimming shortened V by 1 base and J by 4 bases, and 4 bases separated the two germline ends. The germline CDR1 and CDR2 sequences are KGHDR and SFDVKD. CDR3 length equals 13 residues. The CDR3 bases are TGTGCCACCAGTGATTTTGGAGGAAACACCATATATTTT. This gives the protein CATSDFGGNTIYF.

This chain connects TRBV10-3 to TRBJ2-7; 7 positions match TRBD1. Germline assignment: CDR1 ENHRY and CDR2 SYGVKD. After removal of 0 bases from V and 10 bases from J, the junction contained 3 bases not matched to a gene. CDR3 length: 12 amino acids. CDR3 DNA sequence: TGTGCCATCAGTGAGTCAAGGGACAGACAGTACTTC. It codes for CAISESRDRQYF.

This clonotype was seen at least ten times. This chain links TRBV7-2 with TRBJ2-7, with D hard to call. From germline, CDR1 is SGHTA and CDR2 FQGNSA. CDR3 size: 15 residues. The V and J ends lost 1 base and 3 bases respectively, with 13 bases between them. CDR3 sequence: CASSLVSANIYEQYF. The CDR3 DNA reads as TGTGCCAGCAGCTTAGTGTCGGCTAACATCTACGAGCAGTACTTC.

There are many counts of this clonotype. J is TRBJ2-3 and V is TRBV20-1, with D uncertain. There are 14 residues in the CDR3. Trimming shortened V by 3 bases and J by 2 bases, and 12 bases separated the two germline ends. Per germline, CDR1 DFQATT and CDR2 SNEGSKA (reference sequence). CDR3 residues: CSASHKLVTDTQYF. CDR3 DNA sequence: TGCAGTGCTAGCCACAAACTTGTCACAGATACGCAGTATTTT.

The CDR3, as DNA: TGCAGTGCTCCTGAAGGGAGGGGGGGCAGAGACGAGCAGTACTTC. Amino acid sequence: CSAPEGRGGRDEQYF. The V call is TRBV20-1, the J call TRBJ2-7, with a possible D match to TRBD2 (7 bases). Deletions cut 5 bases from V and 5 bases from J, with 22 bases between. The CDR3 runs to 15 residues. Germline CDR1 and CDR2: DFQATT and SNEGSKA (reference sequence).

The rearrangement links TRBV20-1 to TRBJ1-2, with D possibly TRBD1 on 6 matching bases. There are 13 residues in the CDR3. V was cut by 4 bases and J by 2 bases, with 11 bases left in between. Per germline, CDR1 DFQATT and CDR2 SNEGSKA (reference sequence). CDR3 region: CSANGGGNYGYTF. As DNA, the CDR3 is TGCAGTGCTAACGGGGGGGGCAACTATGGCTACACCTTC.

This clonotype was observed at least ten times. The J gene is TRBJ2-1, the V gene TRBV4-2; D remains ambiguous. Looked up from germline, CDR1 is LGHNA and CDR2 is YNFKEQ. The V end lost 1 base, the J end lost 5 bases, and 12 bases lay between the germline ends. The CDR3 consists of 15 residues. The CDR3 reads CASSQGTRPNNEQFF. The CDR3 nucleotides are TGTGCCAGCAGCCAAGGGACCCGCCCGAACAATGAGCAGTTCTTC.

The V and J genes are TRBV6-1 and TRBJ2-7; 10 bases fit TRBD1. Trimming cost V 6 bases and J 2 bases; bases outside gene matches: 7. The CDR3 has 15 residues. The germline gives CDR1 MNHNS, CDR2 SASEGT. The DNA of the CDR3 is TGTGCCAGCAGAGGGGACAGGGGAGCGACCTACGAGCAGTACTTC. Translating gives CASRGDRGATYEQYF.

This clonotype appeared many times. The chain is built from TRBV20-1 and TRBJ1-4; no reliable D call. In germline, CDR1 is DFQATT, CDR2 SNEGSKA (reference sequence). The CDR3 runs 12 residues. V dropped 6 bases and J dropped 8 bases, with 13 bases sitting between them. CDR3 DNA sequence: TGCAGTGCCACGGGCATCTACGAAAAACTGTTTTTT. Encoded protein: CSATGIYEKLFF.

The J gene is TRBJ1-1, the V gene TRBV12-3 or TRBV12-4; 7 bases agree with TRBD1. V was pared by 5 bases and J by 5 bases, with 11 bases of the junction left unmatched. This CDR3 is 15 amino acids long. The CDR3 protein is CASSLLRGGETEAFF. The CDR3 DNA reads TGTGCCAGCAGTCTACTCAGGGGGGGAGAGACTGAAGCTTTCTTT.